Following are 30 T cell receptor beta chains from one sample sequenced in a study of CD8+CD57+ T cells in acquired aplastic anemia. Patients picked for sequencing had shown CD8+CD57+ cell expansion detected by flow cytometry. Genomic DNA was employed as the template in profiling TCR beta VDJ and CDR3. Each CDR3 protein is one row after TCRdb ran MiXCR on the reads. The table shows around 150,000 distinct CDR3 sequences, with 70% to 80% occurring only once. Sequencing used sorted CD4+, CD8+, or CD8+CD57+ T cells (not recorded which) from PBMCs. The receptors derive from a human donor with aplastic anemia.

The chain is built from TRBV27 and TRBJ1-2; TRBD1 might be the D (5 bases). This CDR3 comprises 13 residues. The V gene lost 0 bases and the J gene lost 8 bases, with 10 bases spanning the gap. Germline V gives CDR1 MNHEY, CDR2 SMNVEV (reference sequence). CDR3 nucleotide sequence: TGTGCCAGCAGTTTATCAGGGGCGGGGGGCTACACCTTC. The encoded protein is CASSLSGAGGYTF.

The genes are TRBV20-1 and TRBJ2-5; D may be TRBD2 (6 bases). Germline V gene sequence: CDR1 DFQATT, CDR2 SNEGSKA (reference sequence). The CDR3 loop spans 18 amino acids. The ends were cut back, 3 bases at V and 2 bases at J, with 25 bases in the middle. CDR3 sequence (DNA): TGCAGTGCTAGGGGCCCATACGACACCGGGGAGGAACAAGAGACCCAGTACTTC. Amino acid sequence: CSARGPYDTGEEQETQYF.

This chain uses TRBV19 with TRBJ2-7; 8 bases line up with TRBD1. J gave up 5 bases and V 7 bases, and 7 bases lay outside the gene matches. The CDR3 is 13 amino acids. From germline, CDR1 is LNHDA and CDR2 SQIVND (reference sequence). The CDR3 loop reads CASTGQGIHEQYF. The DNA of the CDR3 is TGTGCCAGTACAGGACAGGGCATCCACGAGCAGTACTTC. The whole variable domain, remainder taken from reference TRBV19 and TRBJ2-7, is DGGITQSPKYLFRKEGQNVTLSCEQNLNHDAMYWYRQDPGQGLRLIYYSQIVNDFQKGDIAEGYSVSREKKESFPLTVTSAQKNPTAFYLCASTGQGIHEQYFGPGTRLTVT.

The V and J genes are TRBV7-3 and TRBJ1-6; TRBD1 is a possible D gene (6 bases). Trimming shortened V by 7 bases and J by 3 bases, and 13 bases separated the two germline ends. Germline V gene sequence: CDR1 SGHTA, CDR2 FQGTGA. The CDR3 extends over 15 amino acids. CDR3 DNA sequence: TGTGCCAGCACGAGGACAGACCACTATAATTCACCCCTCCACTTT. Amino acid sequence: CASTRTDHYNSPLHF.

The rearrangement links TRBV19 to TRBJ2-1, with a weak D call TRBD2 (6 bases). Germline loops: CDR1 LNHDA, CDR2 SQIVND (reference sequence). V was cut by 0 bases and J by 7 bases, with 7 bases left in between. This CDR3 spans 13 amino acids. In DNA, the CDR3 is TGTGCCAGTAGTATAGATGCGGGGAATGAGCAGTTCTTC. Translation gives CASSIDAGNEQFF. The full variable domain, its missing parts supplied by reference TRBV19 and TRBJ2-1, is DGGITQSPKYLFRKEGQNVTLSCEQNLNHDAMYWYRQDPGQGLRLIYYSQIVNDFQKGDIAEGYSVSREKKESFPLTVTSAQKNPTAFYLCASSIDAGNEQFFGPGTRLTVL.

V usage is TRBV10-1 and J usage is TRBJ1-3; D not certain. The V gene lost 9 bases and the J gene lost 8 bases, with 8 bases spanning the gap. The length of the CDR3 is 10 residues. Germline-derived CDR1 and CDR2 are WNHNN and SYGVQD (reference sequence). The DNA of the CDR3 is TGCGCCAGTCGGCGGGACACCATATATTTT. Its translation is CASRRDTIYF.

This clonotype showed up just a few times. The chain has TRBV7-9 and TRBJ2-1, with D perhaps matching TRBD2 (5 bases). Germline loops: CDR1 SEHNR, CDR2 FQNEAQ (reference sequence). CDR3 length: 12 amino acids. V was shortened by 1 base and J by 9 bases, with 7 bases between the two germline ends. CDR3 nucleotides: TGTGCCAGCAGCTTAGTGGCGGGTGAGCAGTTCTTC. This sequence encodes CASSLVAGEQFF.

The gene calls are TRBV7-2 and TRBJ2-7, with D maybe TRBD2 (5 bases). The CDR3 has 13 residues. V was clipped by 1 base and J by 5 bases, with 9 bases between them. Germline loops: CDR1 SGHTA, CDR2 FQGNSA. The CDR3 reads CASSLVYGDEQYF. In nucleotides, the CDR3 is TGTGCCAGCAGCTTAGTATACGGGGACGAGCAGTACTTC.

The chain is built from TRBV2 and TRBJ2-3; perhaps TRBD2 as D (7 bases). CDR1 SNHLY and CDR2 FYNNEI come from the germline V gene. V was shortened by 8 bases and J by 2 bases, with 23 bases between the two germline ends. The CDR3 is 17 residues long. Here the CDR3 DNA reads TGTGCCAGCTATGGGGGGGGGGGCGAACAATACACAGATACGCAGTATTTT. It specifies CASYGGGGEQYTDTQYF.

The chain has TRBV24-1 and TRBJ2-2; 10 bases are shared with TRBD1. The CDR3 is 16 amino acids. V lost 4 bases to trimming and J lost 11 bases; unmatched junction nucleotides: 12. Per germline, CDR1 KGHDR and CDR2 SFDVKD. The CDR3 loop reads CATSDYDRGRNNELFF. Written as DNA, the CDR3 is TGTGCCACCAGTGACTACGACAGGGGGCGAAACAATGAGCTGTTTTTT.

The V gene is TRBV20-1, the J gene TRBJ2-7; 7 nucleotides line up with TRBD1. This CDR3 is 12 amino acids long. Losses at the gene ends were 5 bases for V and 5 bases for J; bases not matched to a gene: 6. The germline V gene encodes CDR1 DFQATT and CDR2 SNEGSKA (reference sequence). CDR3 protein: CSAHLQGDEQYF. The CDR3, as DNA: TGCAGTGCTCACCTGCAGGGGGACGAGCAGTACTTC.

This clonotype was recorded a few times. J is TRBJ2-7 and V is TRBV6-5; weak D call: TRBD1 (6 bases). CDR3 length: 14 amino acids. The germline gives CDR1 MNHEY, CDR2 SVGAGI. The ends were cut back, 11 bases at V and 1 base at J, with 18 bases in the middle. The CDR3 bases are TGTGCCGCCCGGGAAGGGGGTGGGTCCTACGAGCAGTACTTC. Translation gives CAAREGGGSYEQYF.

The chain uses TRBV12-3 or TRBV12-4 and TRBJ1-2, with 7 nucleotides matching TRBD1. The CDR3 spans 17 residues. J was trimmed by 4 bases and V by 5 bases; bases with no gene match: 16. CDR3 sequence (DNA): TGTGCCAGCAGTCAATCCAGCCTGACAGGGTTCGGCTATGGCTACACCTTC. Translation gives CASSQSSLTGFGYGYTF.

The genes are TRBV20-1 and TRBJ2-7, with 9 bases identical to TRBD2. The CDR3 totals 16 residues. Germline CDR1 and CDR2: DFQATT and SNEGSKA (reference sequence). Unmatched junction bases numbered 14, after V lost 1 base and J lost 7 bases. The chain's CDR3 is CSARADRAGGPDEQYF. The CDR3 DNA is TGCAGTGCTAGAGCTGACAGGGCGGGAGGGCCGGATGAGCAGTACTTC.

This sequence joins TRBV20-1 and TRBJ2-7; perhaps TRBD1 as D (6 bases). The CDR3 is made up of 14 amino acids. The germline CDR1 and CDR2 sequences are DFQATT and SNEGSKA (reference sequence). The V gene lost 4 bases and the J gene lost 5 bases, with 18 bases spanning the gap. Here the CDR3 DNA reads TGCAGTGCTAAGGACAGAAGCCGGCTCGACGAGCAGTACTTC. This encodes CSAKDRSRLDEQYF.

In nucleotides, the CDR3 is TGTGCCAGCAGCTTCGGCAGGGGGGACTATGGCTACACCTTC. Its protein is CASSFGRGDYGYTF. The chain employs TRBV5-4 and TRBJ1-2; 7 bases agree with TRBD1. The germline V gene encodes CDR1 SGHNT and CDR2 YYREEE (reference sequence). CDR3 size: 14 residues. Unmatched junction bases numbered 4, after V lost 2 bases and J lost 3 bases. The full variable domain, in which reference TRBV5-4 and TRBJ1-2 provide the parts outside the CDR3, is ETGVTQSPTHLIKTRGQQVTLRCSSQSGHNTVSWYQQALGQGPQFIFQYYREEENGRGNFPPRFSGLQFPNYSSELNVNALELDDSALYLCASSFGRGDYGYTFGSGTRLTVV.

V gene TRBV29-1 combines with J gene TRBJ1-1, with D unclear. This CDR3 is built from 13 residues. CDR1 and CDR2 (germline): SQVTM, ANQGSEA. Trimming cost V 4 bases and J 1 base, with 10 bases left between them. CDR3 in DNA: TGCAGCGTTGGCGCCGGTTGGAACACTGAAGCTTTCTTT. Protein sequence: CSVGAGWNTEAFF. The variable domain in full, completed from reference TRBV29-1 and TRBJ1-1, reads SAVISQKPSRDICQRGTSLTIQCQVDSQVTMMFWYRQQPGQSLTLIATANQGSEATYESGFVIDKFPISRPNLTFSTLTVSNMSPEDSSIYLCSVGAGWNTEAFFGQGTRLTVV.

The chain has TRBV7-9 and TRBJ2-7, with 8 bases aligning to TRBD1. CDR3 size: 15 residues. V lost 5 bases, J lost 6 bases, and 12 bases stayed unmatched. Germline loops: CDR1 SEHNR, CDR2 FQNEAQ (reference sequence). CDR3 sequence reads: CASSLPGTGLLEQYF. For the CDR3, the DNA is TGTGCCAGCAGCCTGCCCGGGACAGGTCTTCTCGAGCAGTACTTC.

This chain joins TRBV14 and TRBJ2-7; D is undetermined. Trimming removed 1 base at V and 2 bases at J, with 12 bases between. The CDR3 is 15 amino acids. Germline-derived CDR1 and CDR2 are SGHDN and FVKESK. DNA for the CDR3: TGTGCCAGCAGCCAAGCCCCCCTAGGTACCTACGAGCAGTACTTC. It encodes CASSQAPLGTYEQYF.

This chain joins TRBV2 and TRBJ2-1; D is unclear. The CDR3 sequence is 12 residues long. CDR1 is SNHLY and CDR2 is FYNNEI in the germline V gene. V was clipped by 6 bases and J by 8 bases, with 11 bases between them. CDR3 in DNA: TGTGCCAGCAGCGGCTCAACACATGAGCAGTTCTTC. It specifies CASSGSTHEQFF.

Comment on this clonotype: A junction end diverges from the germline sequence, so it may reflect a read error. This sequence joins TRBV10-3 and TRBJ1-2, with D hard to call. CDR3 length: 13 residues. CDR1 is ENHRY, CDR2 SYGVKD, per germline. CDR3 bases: TGTGCCAGCAGTGCTACAGTGAGCTATGGCTACACCTTC. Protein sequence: CASSATVSYGYTF.

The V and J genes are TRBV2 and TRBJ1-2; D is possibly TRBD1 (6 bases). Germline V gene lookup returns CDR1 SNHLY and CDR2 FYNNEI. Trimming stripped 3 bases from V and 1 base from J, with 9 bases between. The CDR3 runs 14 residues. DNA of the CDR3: TGTGCCAGCAGTGAGGCCAGGGGTAACTATGGCTACACCTTC. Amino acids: CASSEARGNYGYTF.

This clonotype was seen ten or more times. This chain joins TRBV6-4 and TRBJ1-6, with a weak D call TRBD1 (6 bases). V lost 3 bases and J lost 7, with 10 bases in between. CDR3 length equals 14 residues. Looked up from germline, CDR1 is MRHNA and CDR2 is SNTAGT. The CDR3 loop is CASSENRENSPLHF. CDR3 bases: TGTGCCAGCAGTGAAAACAGGGAAAATTCACCCCTCCACTTT.

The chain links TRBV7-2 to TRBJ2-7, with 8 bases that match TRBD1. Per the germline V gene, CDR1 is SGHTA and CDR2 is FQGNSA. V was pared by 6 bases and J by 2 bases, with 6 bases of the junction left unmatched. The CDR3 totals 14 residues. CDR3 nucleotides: TGTGCCAGCAGGGACGAGGACAGGGCCTACGAGCAGTACTTC. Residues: CASRDEDRAYEQYF.

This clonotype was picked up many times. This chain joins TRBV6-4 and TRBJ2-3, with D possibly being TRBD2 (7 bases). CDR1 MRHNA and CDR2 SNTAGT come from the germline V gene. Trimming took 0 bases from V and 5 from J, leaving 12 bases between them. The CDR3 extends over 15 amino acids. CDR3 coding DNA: TGTGCCAGCAGTGACTCTGGGGGAGGGGGAGATACGCAGTATTTT. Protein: CASSDSGGGGDTQYF.

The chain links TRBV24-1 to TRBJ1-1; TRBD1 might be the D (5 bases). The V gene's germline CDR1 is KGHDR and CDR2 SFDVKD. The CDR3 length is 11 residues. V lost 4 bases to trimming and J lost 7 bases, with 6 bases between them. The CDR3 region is CATSDGGEAFF. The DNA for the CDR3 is TGTGCCACCAGTGACGGGGGTGAAGCTTTCTTT.

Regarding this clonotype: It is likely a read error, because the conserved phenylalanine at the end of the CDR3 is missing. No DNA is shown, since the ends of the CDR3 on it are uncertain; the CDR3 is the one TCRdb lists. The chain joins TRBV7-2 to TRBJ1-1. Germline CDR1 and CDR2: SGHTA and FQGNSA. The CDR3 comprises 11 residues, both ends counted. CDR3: CASSLYAEFKL.

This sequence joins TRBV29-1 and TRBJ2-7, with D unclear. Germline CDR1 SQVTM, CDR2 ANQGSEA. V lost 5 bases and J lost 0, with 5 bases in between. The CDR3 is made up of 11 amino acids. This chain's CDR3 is CSVQFSYEQYF. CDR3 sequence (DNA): TGCAGCGTTCAGTTCTCCTACGAGCAGTACTTC.

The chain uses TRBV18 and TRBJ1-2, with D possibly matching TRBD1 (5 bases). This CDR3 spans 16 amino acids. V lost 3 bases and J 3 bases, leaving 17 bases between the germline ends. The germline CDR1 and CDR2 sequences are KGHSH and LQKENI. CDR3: CASSPNPRGEYYGYTF. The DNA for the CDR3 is TGTGCCAGCTCACCGAATCCCCGGGGGGAATACTATGGCTACACCTTC.

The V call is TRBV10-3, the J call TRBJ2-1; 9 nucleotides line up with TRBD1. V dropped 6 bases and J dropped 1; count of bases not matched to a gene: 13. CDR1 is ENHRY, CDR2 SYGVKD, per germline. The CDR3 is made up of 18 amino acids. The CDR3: CAIRDRGNSGGSYNEQFF. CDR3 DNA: TGTGCCATCAGAGACAGGGGGAATAGTGGAGGGTCCTACAATGAGCAGTTCTTC.